This TCR beta chain is from a study of T cells in Graves' hyperthyroidism and ophthalmopathy. On the study more broadly: Blood was drawn when the patient was first diagnosed and still untreated. Findings of the study overall: The model made its ophthalmopathy prediction, and onset followed a median roughly 6.5 months later. Stable hyperthyroidism was told apart from ophthalmopathy by a model built on 13 V-J features.

TCR beta CDR3 region amplification was performed from RNA transcripts. TCR CDR3 regions were first amplified by RT-PCR with HTBI primers. TCRdb used MiXCR to reprocess the multiplex PCR reads, holding one entry per CDR3 protein. The repertoire consists of around 420,000 distinct CDR3 sequences, with 15% to 19% occurring once and the leading ten covering about 14%. Notes on this clonotype: Its antigen is undetermined.

In germline, CDR1 is LNHDA, CDR2 SQIVND (reference sequence). This CDR3 comprises 13 residues. The V and J ends lost 3 bases and 7 bases respectively, with 10 bases between them. This chain connects TRBV19 to TRBJ1-5, with D possibly matching TRBD1 (5 bases). Source material: blood. The origin of this receptor is a woman aged 18 to 35 with Graves' hyperthyroidism. For the CDR3, the DNA is TGTGCCAGTAGTATGGATAGGGGCCAGCCCCAGCATTTT. It codes for CASSMDRGQPQHF.